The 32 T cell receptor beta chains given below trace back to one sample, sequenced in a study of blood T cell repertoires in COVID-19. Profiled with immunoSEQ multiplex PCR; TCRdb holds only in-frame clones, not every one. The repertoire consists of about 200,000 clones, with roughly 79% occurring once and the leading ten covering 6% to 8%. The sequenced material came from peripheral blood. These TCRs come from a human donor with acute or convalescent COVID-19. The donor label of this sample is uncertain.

DNA for the CDR3: TGTGCCAGCCAATCACAGGGGGCGTCTGGCTACACCTTC. It translates to CASQSQGASGYTF. The rearrangement joins TRBV28 to TRBJ1-2; 9 positions agree with TRBD1. This CDR3 has 13 residues. V dropped 8 bases and J dropped 7; count of bases not matched to a gene: 8. The germline gives CDR1 MDHEN, CDR2 SYDVKM.

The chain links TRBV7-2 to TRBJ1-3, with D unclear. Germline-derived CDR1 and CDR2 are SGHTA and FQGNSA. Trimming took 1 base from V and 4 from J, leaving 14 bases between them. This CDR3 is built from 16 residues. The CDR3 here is CASSLGPRLSGNTIYF. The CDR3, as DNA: TGTGCCAGCAGCTTAGGTCCCAGGCTATCGGGAAACACCATATATTTT.

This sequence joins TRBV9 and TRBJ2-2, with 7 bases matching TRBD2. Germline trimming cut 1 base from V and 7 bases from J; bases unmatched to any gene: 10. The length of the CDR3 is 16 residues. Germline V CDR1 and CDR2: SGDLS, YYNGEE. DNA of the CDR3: TGTGCCAGCAGCGTAAGCGGGGTCACGTTGGACGGGGAGCTGTTTTTT. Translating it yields CASSVSGVTLDGELFF.

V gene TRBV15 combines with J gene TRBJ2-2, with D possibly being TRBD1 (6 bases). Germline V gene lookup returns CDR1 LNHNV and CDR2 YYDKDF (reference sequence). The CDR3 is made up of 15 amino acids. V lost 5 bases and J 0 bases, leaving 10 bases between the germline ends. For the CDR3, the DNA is TGTGCCACCAGCCTGGACAGATCGAACACCGGGGAGCTGTTTTTT. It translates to CATSLDRSNTGELFF.

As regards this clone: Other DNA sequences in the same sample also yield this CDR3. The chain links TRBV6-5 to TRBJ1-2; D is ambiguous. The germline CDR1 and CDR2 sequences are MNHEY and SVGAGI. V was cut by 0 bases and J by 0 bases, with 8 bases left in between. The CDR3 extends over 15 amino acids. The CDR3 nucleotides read TGTGCCAGCAGTTACTCCGGGAGAGCTAACTATGGCTACACCTTC. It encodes CASSYSGRANYGYTF.

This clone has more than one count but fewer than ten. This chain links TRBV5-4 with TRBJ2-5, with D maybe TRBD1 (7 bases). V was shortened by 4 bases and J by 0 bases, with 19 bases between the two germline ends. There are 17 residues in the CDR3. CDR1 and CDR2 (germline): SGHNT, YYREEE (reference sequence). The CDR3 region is CASSDGGRGAYQETQYF. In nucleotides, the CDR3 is TGTGCCAGCAGCGATGGAGGCAGGGGGGCCTACCAAGAGACCCAGTACTTC.

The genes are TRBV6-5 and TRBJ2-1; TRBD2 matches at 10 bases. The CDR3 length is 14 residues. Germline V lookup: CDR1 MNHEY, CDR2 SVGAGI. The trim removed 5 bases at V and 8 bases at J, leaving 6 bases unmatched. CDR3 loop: CASSRAGGPDEQFF. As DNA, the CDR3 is TGTGCCAGCAGTCGAGCGGGAGGGCCTGATGAGCAGTTCTTC.

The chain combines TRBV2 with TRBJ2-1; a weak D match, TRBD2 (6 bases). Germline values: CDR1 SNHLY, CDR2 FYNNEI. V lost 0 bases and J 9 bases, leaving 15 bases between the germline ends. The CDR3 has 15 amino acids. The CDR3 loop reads CASSEAAGRVIEQFF. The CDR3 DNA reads TGTGCCAGCAGTGAAGCGGCGGGGCGGGTGATTGAGCAGTTCTTC.

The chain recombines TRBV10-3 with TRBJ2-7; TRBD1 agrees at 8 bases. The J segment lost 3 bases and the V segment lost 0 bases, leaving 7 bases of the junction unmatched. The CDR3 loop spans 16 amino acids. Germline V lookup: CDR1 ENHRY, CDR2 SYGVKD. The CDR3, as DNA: TGTGCCATCAGTGAGTCCCAAACAGGGGGTGGCTACGAGCAGTACTTC. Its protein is CAISESQTGGGYEQYF.

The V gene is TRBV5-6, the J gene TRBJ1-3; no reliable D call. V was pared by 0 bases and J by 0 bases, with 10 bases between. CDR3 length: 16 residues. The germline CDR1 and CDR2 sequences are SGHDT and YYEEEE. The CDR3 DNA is TGTGCCAGCAGCTTGGTTGGGCAGCCCTCTGGAAACACCATATATTTT. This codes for CASSLVGQPSGNTIYF.

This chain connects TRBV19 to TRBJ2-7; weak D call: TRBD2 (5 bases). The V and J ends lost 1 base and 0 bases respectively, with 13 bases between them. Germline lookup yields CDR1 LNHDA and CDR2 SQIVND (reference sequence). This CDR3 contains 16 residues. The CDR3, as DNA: TGTGCCAGTAGTATAGCTCGCGGGCTGAGCTCCTACGAGCAGTACTTC. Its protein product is CASSIARGLSSYEQYF.

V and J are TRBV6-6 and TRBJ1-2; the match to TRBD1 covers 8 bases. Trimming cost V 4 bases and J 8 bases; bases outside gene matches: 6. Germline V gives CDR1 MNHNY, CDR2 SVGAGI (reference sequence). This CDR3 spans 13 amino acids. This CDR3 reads CASSSTGGLGYTF. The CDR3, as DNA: TGTGCCAGCAGTTCCACAGGGGGATTGGGCTACACCTTC.

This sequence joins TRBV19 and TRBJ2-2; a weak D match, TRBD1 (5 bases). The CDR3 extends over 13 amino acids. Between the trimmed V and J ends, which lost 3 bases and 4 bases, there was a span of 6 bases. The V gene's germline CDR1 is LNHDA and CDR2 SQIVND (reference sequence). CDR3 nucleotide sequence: TGTGCCAGTAGTATGGGGCCCACCGGGGAGCTGTTTTTT. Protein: CASSMGPTGELFF.

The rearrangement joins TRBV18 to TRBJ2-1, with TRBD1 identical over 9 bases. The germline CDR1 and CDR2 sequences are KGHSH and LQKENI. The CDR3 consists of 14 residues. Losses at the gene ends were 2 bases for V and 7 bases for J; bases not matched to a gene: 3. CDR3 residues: CASSPGTGRNEQFF. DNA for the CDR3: TGTGCCAGCTCACCAGGGACAGGGAGGAATGAGCAGTTCTTC.

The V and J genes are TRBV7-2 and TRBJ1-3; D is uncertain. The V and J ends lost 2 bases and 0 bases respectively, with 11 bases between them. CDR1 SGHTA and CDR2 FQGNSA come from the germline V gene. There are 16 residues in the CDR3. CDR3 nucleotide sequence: TGTGCCAGCAGCTTAAGGACTGCTAGCTCTGGAAACACCATATATTTT. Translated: CASSLRTASSGNTIYF.

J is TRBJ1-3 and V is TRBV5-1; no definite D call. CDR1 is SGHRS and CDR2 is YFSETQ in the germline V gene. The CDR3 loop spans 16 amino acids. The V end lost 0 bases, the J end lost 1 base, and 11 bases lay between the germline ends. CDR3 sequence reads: CASSLETTASGNTIYF. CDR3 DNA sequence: TGCGCCAGCAGCTTGGAGACAACTGCTTCTGGAAACACCATATATTTT.

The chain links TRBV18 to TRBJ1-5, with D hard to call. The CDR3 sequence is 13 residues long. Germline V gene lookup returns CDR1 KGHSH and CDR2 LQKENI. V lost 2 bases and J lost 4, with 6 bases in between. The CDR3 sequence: CASSPTRNQPQHF. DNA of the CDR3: TGTGCCAGCTCACCAACGAGGAATCAGCCCCAGCATTTT.

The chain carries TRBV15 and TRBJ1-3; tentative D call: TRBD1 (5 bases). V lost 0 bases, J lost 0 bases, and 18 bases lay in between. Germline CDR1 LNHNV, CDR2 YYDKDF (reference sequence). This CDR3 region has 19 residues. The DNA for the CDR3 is TGTGCCACCAGCAGAGATTCCGGGCAGGGTATACCCTCTGGAAACACCATATATTTT. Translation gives CATSRDSGQGIPSGNTIYF.

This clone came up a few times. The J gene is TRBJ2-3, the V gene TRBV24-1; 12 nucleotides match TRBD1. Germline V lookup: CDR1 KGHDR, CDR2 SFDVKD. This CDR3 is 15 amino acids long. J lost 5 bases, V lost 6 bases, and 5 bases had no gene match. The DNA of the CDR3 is TGTGCCACCAGTCAAGGGACAGGGGGCAGAGATACGCAGTATTTT. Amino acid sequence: CATSQGTGGRDTQYF.

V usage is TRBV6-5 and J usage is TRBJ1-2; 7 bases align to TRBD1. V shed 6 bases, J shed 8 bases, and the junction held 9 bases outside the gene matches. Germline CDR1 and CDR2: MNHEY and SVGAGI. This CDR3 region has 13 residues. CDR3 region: CASSPDRARGYTF. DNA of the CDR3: TGTGCCAGCAGCCCCGACAGGGCACGCGGCTACACCTTC.

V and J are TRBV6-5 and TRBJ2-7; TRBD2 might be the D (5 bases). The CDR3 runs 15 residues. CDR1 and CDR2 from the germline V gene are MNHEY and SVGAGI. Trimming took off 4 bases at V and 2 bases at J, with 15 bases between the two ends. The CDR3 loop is CASSFLTRATYEQYF. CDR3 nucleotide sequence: TGTGCCAGCAGTTTTCTAACTAGGGCAACCTACGAGCAGTACTTC.

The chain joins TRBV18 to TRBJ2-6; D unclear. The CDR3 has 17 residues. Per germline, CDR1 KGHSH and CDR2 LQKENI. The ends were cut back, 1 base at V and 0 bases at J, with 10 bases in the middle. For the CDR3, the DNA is TGTGCCAGCTCACCACTAAACACCAACTCTGGGGCCAACGTCCTGACTTTC. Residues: CASSPLNTNSGANVLTF.

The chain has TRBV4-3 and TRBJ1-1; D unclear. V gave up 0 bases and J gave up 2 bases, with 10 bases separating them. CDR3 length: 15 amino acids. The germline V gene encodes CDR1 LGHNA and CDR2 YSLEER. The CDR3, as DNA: TGCGCCAGCAGCCAAGATCTGGGGAGAAACACTGAAGCTTTCTTT. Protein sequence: CASSQDLGRNTEAFF.

The CDR3 loop is CASSTGLAGNNEQFF. DNA of the CDR3: TGTGCCAGCAGTACCGGACTAGCGGGAAACAATGAGCAGTTCTTC. This chain joins TRBV6-2 or TRBV6-3 and TRBJ2-1; 12 bases fit TRBD2. This CDR3 is 15 amino acids long. CDR1 and CDR2 (germline): MNHEY, SVGEGT. J was trimmed by 5 bases and V by 5 bases; bases with no gene match: 4.

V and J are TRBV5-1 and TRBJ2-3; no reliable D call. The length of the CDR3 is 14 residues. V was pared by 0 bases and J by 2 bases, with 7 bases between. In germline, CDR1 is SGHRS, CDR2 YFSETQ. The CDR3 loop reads CASSLEYYTDTQYF. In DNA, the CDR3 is TGCGCCAGCAGCTTGGAGTACTACACAGATACGCAGTATTTT.

This chain's CDR3 is CASGGLGTDTQYF. The CDR3 coding sequence is TGTGCCAGCGGAGGGCTGGGCACAGATACGCAGTATTTT. The rearrangement links TRBV6-5 to TRBJ2-3; perhaps TRBD2 as D (6 bases). V was clipped by 8 bases and J by 1 base, with 10 bases between them. From germline, CDR1 is MNHEY and CDR2 SVGAGI. The CDR3 sequence is 13 residues long.

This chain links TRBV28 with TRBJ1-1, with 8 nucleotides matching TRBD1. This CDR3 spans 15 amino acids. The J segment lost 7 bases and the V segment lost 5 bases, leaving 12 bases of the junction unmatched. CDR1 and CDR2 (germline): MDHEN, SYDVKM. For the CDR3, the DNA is TGTGCCAGCAGTGGGCAGGGGGCGAGTGAGGATGAAGCTTTCTTT. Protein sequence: CASSGQGASEDEAFF.

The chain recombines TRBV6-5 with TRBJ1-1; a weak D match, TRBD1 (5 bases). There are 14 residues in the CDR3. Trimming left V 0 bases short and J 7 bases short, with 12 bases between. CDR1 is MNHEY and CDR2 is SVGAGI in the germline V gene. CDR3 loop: CASSYSKGLGEAFF. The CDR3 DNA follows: TGTGCCAGCAGTTACTCGAAGGGGTTAGGTGAAGCTTTCTTT.

The CDR3 DNA reads TGCGCCAGCAGTGAGTCGGGGCAAAACATTCAGTACTTC. Translated, it gives CASSESGQNIQYF. V is TRBV10-1 and J is TRBJ2-4; a possible D gene is TRBD1 (5 bases). The CDR3 consists of 13 residues. Germline V gives CDR1 WNHNN, CDR2 SYGVQD (reference sequence). The V gene lost 0 bases and the J gene lost 5 bases, with 5 bases spanning the gap.

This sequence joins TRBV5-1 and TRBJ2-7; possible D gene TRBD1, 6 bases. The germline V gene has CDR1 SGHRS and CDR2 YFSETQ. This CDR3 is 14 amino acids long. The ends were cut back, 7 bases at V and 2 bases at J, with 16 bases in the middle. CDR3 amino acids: CASGEQGGPYEQYF. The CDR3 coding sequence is TGCGCCAGCGGAGAACAGGGTGGACCCTACGAGCAGTACTTC.

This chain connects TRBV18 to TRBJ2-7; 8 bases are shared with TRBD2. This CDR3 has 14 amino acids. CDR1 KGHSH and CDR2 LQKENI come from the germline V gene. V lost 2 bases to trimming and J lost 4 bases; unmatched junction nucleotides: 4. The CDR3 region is CASSPGTSRYEQYF. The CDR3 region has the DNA TGTGCCAGCTCACCAGGGACTAGTCGGTACGAGCAGTACTTC.

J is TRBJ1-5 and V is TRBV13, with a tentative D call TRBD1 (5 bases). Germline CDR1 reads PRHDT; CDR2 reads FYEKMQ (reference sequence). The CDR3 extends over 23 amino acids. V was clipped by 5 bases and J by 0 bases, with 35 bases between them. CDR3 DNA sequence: TGTGCCAGCAGCCCACAACAAGCTCACAGGCCCTTGCCCTTGTTCGGTAGCAATCAGCCCCAGCATTTT. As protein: CASSPQQAHRPLPLFGSNQPQHF.